This TCR beta chain was found in a study of cytomegalovirus exposure and HLA in healthy donors. Amplification used 60 Vbeta primers and 13 Jbeta primers. Using immunoSEQ multiplex PCR, the repertoire was profiled, and TCRdb retains in-frame clones only, with some absent. This table holds about 200,000 clones, around nine tenths found once. The length of the CDR3 is 13 residues. V lost 1 base and J lost 10; bases outside the gene matches: 3. The germline CDR1 and CDR2 sequences are MGHRA and YSYEKL. The sequence came from a woman aged 18-29 years in good health and CMV-seronegative. Source material: PBMCs. This chain links TRBV4-1 with TRBJ2-2; 7 bases map to TRBD2. CDR3 DNA sequence: TGCGCCAGCAGCCAAGGAGCGGGATTGGAGCTGTTTTTT. Protein product: CASSQGAGLELFF.